The next 17 T cell receptor beta chains were all read from a single sample in a study of vaccination effects on CD4 cells after COVID-19. The assay was immunoSEQ multiplex PCR, and TCRdb's table has in-frame clones only and misses some. The repertoire holds 50,000 to 65,000 clones, with roughly 73% as singletons. Using viral peptide pools, the ViraFEST assay grew out antigen-specific CD4+ T cells prior to sequencing. Isolating CD4+ T cells followed ten to eleven days of culture. Nucleocapsid antibodies were negative in the vaccine recipients, who had never had SARS-CoV-2 infection. No antigen has been identified for these receptors. The sequences come from CD4+ T cells from PBMCs cultured with HCoV-OC43 spike peptides, collected before COVID-19 vaccination. Subset denoted: HCoV-OC43 spike overlapping peptide pool stimulation. The source of these receptors is a human donor who received a COVID-19 vaccine.

The chain links TRBV19 to TRBJ2-2; no clear D gene. This CDR3 has 14 residues. Germline V gene data show CDR1 as LNHDA and CDR2 as SQIVND (reference sequence). V was shortened by 7 bases and J by 5 bases, with 14 bases between the two germline ends. This chain's CDR3 is CASNVNSQTGELFF. Here the CDR3 DNA reads TGTGCCAGTAATGTCAACAGCCAAACCGGGGAGCTGTTTTTT.

In its sample, this clone was seen a few times. The chain recombines TRBV6-5 with TRBJ2-7; 9 positions agree with TRBD1. The germline V gene encodes CDR1 MNHEY and CDR2 SVGAGI. V shed 6 bases and J 1 base; nucleotides not matched to a gene: 1. The CDR3 totals 13 residues. Written as DNA, the CDR3 is TGTGCCAGCAGGGACAGGGGATCCTACGAGCAGTACGTC. Amino acid sequence: CASRDRGSYEQYV.

The J gene is TRBJ2-7, the V gene TRBV6-2 or TRBV6-3; D gene unclear. Germline-derived CDR1 and CDR2 are MNHEY and SVGEGT. The CDR3 is 13 residues long. V was pared by 4 bases and J by 1 base, with 8 bases between. CDR3 sequence (DNA): TGTGCCAGCAGTTTAGCACAGTCCTACGAGCAGTACGTC. Translation: CASSLAQSYEQYV.

This sequence joins TRBV25-1 and TRBJ2-3, with TRBD1 matching 7 bases. Looked up from germline, CDR1 is MGHDK and CDR2 is SYGVNS. V lost 6 bases and J lost 1; bases outside the gene matches: 4. CDR3 length: 14 residues. The CDR3 nucleotides are TGTGCCAGCAGGGGGACAGTTGGCACAGATACGCAGTATTTT. Amino acids: CASRGTVGTDTQYF.

The rearrangement uses TRBV6-2 or TRBV6-3 and TRBJ2-2; tentatively, D is TRBD1 or TRBD2 (6 bases each). This CDR3 spans 16 amino acids. CDR1 MNHEY and CDR2 SVGEGT come from the germline V gene. V dropped 2 bases and J dropped 0 bases, with 10 bases sitting between them. CDR3 amino acids: CASSYGRGANTGELFF. CDR3 DNA sequence: TGTGCCAGCAGTTACGGTAGGGGGGCGAACACCGGGGAGCTGTTTTTT.

The chain employs TRBV6-5 and TRBJ2-3; D is tentatively TRBD1 or TRBD2 (5 bases each). Per the germline V gene, CDR1 is MNHEY and CDR2 is SVGAGI. CDR3 length: 13 amino acids. Trimming cost V 5 bases and J 0 bases, with 6 bases left between them. The CDR3 loop reads CASSRDSTDTQYF. The DNA for the CDR3 is TGTGCCAGCAGTAGGGACAGCACAGATACGCAGTATTTT.

V is TRBV7-8 and J is TRBJ1-5, with D perhaps matching TRBD1 (5 bases). Looked up from germline, CDR1 is SGHVS and CDR2 is FQNEAQ. V was pared by 5 bases and J by 5 bases, with 13 bases between. CDR3 length: 14 amino acids. This CDR3 is CASSIRDRDQPQHF. Here the CDR3 DNA reads TGTGCCAGCAGCATCCGGGACCGAGATCAGCCCCAGCATTTT.

This clone was seen more than once but under ten times. The J gene is TRBJ1-1, the V gene TRBV28; 7 bases fit TRBD1. The CDR3 has 12 residues. J lost 4 bases, V lost 6 bases, and 2 bases had no gene match. Per the germline V gene, CDR1 is MDHEN and CDR2 is SYDVKM. CDR3 bases: TGTGCCAGCAGCGACAGGGCCACTGAAGCTTTCTTT. Protein: CASSDRATEAFF.

This chain uses TRBV25-1 with TRBJ1-4; 7 positions agree with TRBD1. The germline V gene has CDR1 MGHDK and CDR2 SYGVNS. The junction had 8 bases not matched to a gene; V was cut back by 2 bases and J by 2 bases. The CDR3 spans 17 residues. CDR3 in DNA: TGTGCCAGCAGTGAAATTGGGGCAGGGGGGACTAATGAAAAACTGTTTTTT. Its translation: CASSEIGAGGTNEKLFF. Full variable domain (missing parts from reference TRBV25-1 and TRBJ1-4): EADIYQTPRYLVIGTGKKITLECSQTMGHDKMYWYQQDPGMELHLIHYSYGVNSTEKGDLSSESTVSRIRTEHFPLTLESARPSHTSQYLCASSEIGAGGTNEKLFFGSGTQLSVL.

This rearrangement joins TRBV6-5 to TRBJ1-5; 7 bases are a match to TRBD1. Germline CDR1 is MNHEY and CDR2 is SVGAGI. The junction had 7 bases not matched to a gene; V was cut back by 4 bases and J by 7 bases. The CDR3 spans 14 residues. CDR3 region: CASSWGGGGQPQHF. As DNA, the CDR3 is TGTGCCAGCAGTTGGGGAGGGGGCGGCCAGCCCCAGCATTTT.

This chain uses TRBV6-1 with TRBJ2-2; D may be TRBD1 or TRBD2 (5 bases each). From germline, CDR1 is MNHNS and CDR2 SASEGT. The length of the CDR3 is 18 residues. Trimming left V 2 bases short and J 5 bases short, with 21 bases between. The CDR3 region is CASSETPRAGKQTGELFF. The DNA for the CDR3 is TGTGCCAGCAGTGAAACCCCGAGGGCAGGGAAGCAAACCGGGGAGCTGTTTTTT.

The chain carries TRBV12-3 or TRBV12-4 and TRBJ1-3; unclear D gene. There are 13 residues in the CDR3. With 3 bases removed from V and 4 bases from J, the gap between germline ends came to 7 bases. CDR3 region: CASSFYMGNTIYF. Written as DNA, the CDR3 is TGTGCCAGCAGTTTTTATATGGGAAACACCATATATTTT.

This sequence joins TRBV5-6 and TRBJ2-1; TRBD1 matches 7 bases. Per germline, CDR1 SGHDT and CDR2 YYEEEE. The CDR3 has 15 amino acids. With V trimmed by 4 bases and J by 7 bases, 11 bases remained unmatched. CDR3 loop: CASSQQGSTPNEQFF. The CDR3 DNA sequence: TGTGCCAGCAGCCAACAGGGGTCAACGCCGAATGAGCAGTTCTTC. The complete variable domain, with remaining parts taken from reference TRBV5-6 and TRBJ2-1, reads DAGVTQSPTHLIKTRGQQVTLRCSPKSGHDTVSWYQQALGQGPQFIFQYYEEEERQRGNFPDRFSGHQFPNYSSELNVNALLLGDSALYLCASSQQGSTPNEQFFGPGTRLTVL.

The V and J genes are TRBV19 and TRBJ1-1, with a tentative D call TRBD1 (5 bases). Deletions cut 3 bases from V and 1 base from J, with 21 bases between. CDR3 length: 18 residues. The germline CDR1 and CDR2 sequences are LNHDA and SQIVND (reference sequence). CDR3 nucleotides: TGTGCCAGTAGTATTGCTCCATATGGGGGTCTCACGAACACTGAAGCTTTCTTT. Amino acids: CASSIAPYGGLTNTEAFF.

The rearrangement joins TRBV28 to TRBJ1-1; possible D gene TRBD1, 5 bases. The CDR3 extends over 16 amino acids. V gave up 7 bases and J gave up 0 bases, with 18 bases separating them. Germline CDR1 is MDHEN and CDR2 is SYDVKM. The CDR3 loop reads CASILQRGVLNTEAFF. Here the CDR3 DNA reads TGTGCCAGCATCTTGCAGCGGGGGGTCTTGAACACTGAAGCTTTCTTT.

The chain uses TRBV30 and TRBJ1-5; no reliable D call. The germline gives CDR1 GTSNPN, CDR2 SVGIG (reference sequence). Trimming removed 2 bases at V and 7 bases at J, with 15 bases between. The CDR3 spans 14 residues. CDR3 residues: CAWSRDIQRQPQHF. CDR3 bases: TGTGCCTGGAGTCGGGATATTCAAAGGCAGCCCCAGCATTTT.

The chain links TRBV5-1 to TRBJ2-2; D unclear. Germline CDR1 is SGHRS and CDR2 is YFSETQ. The CDR3 length is 14 residues. V gave up 0 bases and J gave up 0 bases, with 3 bases separating them. In DNA form, the CDR3 reads TGCGCCAGCAGCTTGGAGACGAACACCGGGGAGCTGTTTTTT. This codes for CASSLETNTGELFF.